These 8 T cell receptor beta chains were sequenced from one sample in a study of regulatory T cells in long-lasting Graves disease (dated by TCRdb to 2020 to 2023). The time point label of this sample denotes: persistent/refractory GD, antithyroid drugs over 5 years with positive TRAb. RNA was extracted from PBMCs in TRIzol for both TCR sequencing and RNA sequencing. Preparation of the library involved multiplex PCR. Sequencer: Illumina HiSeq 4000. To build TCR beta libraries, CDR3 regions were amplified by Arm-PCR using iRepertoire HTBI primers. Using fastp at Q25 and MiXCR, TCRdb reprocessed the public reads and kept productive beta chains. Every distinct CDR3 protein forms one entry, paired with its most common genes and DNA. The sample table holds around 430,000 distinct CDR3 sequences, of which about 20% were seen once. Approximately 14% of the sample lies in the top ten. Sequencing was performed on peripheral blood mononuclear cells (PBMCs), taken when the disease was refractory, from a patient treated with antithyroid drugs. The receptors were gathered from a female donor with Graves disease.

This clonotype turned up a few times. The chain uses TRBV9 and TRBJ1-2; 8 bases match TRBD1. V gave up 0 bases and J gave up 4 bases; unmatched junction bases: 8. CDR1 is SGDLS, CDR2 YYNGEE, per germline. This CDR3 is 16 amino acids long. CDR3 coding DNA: TGTGCCAGCAGCGTAGGGACAGGGATTTCATCCTATGGCTACACCTTC. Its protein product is CASSVGTGISSYGYTF.

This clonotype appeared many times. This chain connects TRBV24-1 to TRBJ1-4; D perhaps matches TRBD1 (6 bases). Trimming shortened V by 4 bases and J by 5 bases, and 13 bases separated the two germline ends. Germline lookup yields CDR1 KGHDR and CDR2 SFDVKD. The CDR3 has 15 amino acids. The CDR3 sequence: CATSESGTRNEKLFF. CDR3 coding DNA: TGTGCCACCAGTGAGTCCGGGACAAGGAATGAAAAACTGTTTTTT.

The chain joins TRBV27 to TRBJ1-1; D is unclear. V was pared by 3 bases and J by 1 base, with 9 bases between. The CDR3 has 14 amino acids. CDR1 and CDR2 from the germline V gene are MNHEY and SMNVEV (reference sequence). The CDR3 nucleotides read TGTGCCAGCAGTTTGGCGTTTGGGAACACTGAAGCTTTCTTT. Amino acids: CASSLAFGNTEAFF.

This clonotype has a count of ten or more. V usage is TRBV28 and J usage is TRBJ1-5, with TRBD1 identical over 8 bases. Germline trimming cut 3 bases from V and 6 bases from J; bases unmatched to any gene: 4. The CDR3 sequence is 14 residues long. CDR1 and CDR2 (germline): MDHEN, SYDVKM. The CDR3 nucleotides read TGTGCCAGCAGTTTTAACAGGGGGTTTCAGCCCCAGCATTTT. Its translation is CASSFNRGFQPQHF.

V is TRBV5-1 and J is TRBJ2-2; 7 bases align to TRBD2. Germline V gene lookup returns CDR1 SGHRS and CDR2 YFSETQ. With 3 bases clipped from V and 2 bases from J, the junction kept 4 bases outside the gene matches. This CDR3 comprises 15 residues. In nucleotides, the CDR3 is TGCGCCAGCAGCTCTTTAGCGGGTAACACCGGGGAGCTGTTTTTT. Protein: CASSSLAGNTGELFF.

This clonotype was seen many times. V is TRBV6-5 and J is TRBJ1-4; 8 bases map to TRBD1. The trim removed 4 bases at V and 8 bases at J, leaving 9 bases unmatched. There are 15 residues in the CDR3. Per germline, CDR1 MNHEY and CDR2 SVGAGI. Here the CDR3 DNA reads TGTGCCAGCAGTTTTCGAGGACAGGGAGGCGAAAAACTGTTTTTT. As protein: CASSFRGQGGEKLFF.

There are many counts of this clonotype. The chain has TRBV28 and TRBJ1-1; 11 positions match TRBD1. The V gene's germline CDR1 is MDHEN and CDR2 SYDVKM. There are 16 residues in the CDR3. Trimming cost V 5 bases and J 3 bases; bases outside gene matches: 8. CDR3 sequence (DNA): TGTGCCAGCAGTGCAGCCTCGGGACAGGGGGACACTGAAGCTTTCTTT. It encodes CASSAASGQGDTEAFF.

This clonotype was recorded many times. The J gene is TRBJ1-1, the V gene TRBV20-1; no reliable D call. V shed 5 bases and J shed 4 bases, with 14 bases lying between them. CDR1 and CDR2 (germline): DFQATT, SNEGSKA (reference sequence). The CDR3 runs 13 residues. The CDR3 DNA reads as TGCAGTGCTCAGTGGGCGGGTCCCACTGAAGCTTTCTTT. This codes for CSAQWAGPTEAFF.